A selection of T cell receptor beta chains follows, all from one sample in a study of T-cell memory formation after mild COVID-19. TCRdb called the 5' RACE reads again in MiXCR, with one record for every CDR3 protein. The sample has 380,000 or so distinct CDR3 sequences, approximately 15% seen once; the top ten hold around a fifth. The specimen was PBMCs or a T cell subset sorted from them (not recorded which). The receptors were sampled from a man in his late teens or twenties who had mild COVID-19 (a few samples of this study predate the infection). Cell type and time point are not known. The conserved cysteine and the conserved F or W are not part of the CDR3 here. Each record gives: V gene, D gene, J gene, CDR3 protein. A D gene is named only where the DNA matches it firmly.

V: TRBV7-2; D: .; J: TRBJ2-3; CDR3: ASSSGGTIDTQY
V: TRBV12-3/TRBV12-4; D: .; J: TRBJ1-3; CDR3: ASRTVNGNTIY
V: TRBV11-2; D: .; J: TRBJ1-6; CDR3: ASSPTDRLNSPLH
V: TRBV12-3/TRBV12-4; D: .; J: TRBJ2-3; CDR3: ASSLDPLGTQY
V: TRBV7-2; D: TRBD1; J: TRBJ2-3; CDR3: ATSSVTGRNTQY
V: TRBV5-1; D: .; J: TRBJ1-6; CDR3: ASRGGGNSPLH
V: TRBV6-5; D: TRBD1; J: TRBJ1-3; CDR3: ASIWTGAAGNTIY
V: TRBV5-6; D: .; J: TRBJ2-5; CDR3: ASSLGGSFGKTQY
V: TRBV4-1; D: .; J: TRBJ2-7; CDR3: ASSQDYGTYEQY
V: TRBV7-6; D: TRBD1; J: TRBJ2-2; CDR3: ASSQRTGGTGELF
V: TRBV18; D: .; J: TRBJ1-1; CDR3: ASSGDKNTEAF
V: TRBV20-1; D: .; J: TRBJ1-6; CDR3: SASDPKNSVNSPLH
V: TRBV7-8; D: TRBD2; J: TRBJ2-3; CDR3: ASSWTSGKVTDTQY
V: TRBV23-1; D: .; J: TRBJ1-1; CDR3: ARWLLGYSLNTLNTEAF
V: TRBV7-2; D: .; J: TRBJ2-3; CDR3: ASSLGVGRHTDTQY
V: TRBV5-1; D: TRBD2; J: TRBJ2-5; CDR3: ASSLVLAGNQETQY
V: TRBV11-2; D: .; J: TRBJ2-7; CDR3: ASSRGSYEQY
V: TRBV20-1; D: TRBD2; J: TRBJ2-1; CDR3: SAREGTSGLAGGRREQF
V: TRBV6-1; D: .; J: TRBJ1-2; CDR3: ASSATSPYVYYGYT
V: TRBV29-1; D: TRBD2; J: TRBJ2-5; CDR3: SVAGRDYPKTQY
V: TRBV5-1; D: .; J: TRBJ2-2; CDR3: ASSLSLAGELF
V: TRBV7-9; D: TRBD2; J: TRBJ2-3; CDR3: ASSLATSGSTDTQY
V: TRBV4-2; D: .; J: TRBJ2-1; CDR3: ASSQDLSNSYNEQF
V: TRBV11-2; D: .; J: TRBJ1-2; CDR3: ASSLALVDYGYT
V: TRBV7-2; D: .; J: TRBJ2-7; CDR3: ASSLAHTGSYEQY
V: TRBV20-1; D: .; J: TRBJ1-5; CDR3: SARVRGAYQPQH
V: TRBV6-5; D: .; J: TRBJ2-5; CDR3: ASSSNIKETQY
V: TRBV2; D: TRBD1; J: TRBJ2-3; CDR3: ASSYQTGSDTQY
V: TRBV16; D: .; J: TRBJ2-2; CDR3: ASSRVSSGELF
V: TRBV10-2; D: .; J: TRBJ2-1; CDR3: ASGSSDGEQF
V: TRBV29-1; D: TRBD1; J: TRBJ2-5; CDR3: SVRTQTGETQY
V: TRBV6-5; D: TRBD2; J: TRBJ2-7; CDR3: ASSPGLAGKREQY
V: TRBV10-3; D: .; J: TRBJ1-2; CDR3: AISDSQDTL
V: TRBV5-1; D: .; J: TRBJ2-7; CDR3: ASSLDTGLEQY
V: TRBV5-6; D: .; J: TRBJ2-7; CDR3: ASSSGLAYEQY
V: TRBV29-1; D: .; J: TRBJ1-1; CDR3: SARGPGDTEAF
V: TRBV9; D: TRBD2; J: TRBJ2-1; CDR3: ASSVVAGGYNEQF
V: TRBV5-5; D: TRBD1; J: TRBJ2-2; CDR3: ASSLGDRGLAGELF
V: TRBV11-2; D: TRBD1; J: TRBJ2-7; CDR3: ASSLGGQGAMYEQY
V: TRBV28; D: .; J: TRBJ1-1; CDR3: ASSSLPGPDLHEAF
V: TRBV20-1; D: .; J: TRBJ2-2; CDR3: SAREGGHGELF
V: TRBV28; D: .; J: TRBJ1-1; CDR3: ASSSASGGNTEAF
V: TRBV7-3; D: .; J: TRBJ2-1; CDR3: ASSRNNEQF
V: TRBV15; D: TRBD1; J: TRBJ1-1; CDR3: ATSRDPGQGNTEAF
V: TRBV11-3; D: TRBD1; J: TRBJ2-2; CDR3: ASTNRGETGELF
V: TRBV16; D: TRBD1; J: TRBJ1-2; CDR3: ASSLPDREDFGYT
V: TRBV15; D: TRBD1; J: TRBJ2-7; CDR3: ATAIAGGFSYEQY
V: TRBV5-4; D: .; J: TRBJ2-7; CDR3: ASSPPDSSYEQY
V: TRBV5-1; D: .; J: TRBJ2-1; CDR3: ASSLEGSPYNEQF
V: TRBV20-1; D: .; J: TRBJ1-6; CDR3: SARGEGRSYNSPLH
V: TRBV20-1; D: .; J: TRBJ1-5; CDR3: SARVQHNQPQH
V: TRBV4-1; D: .; J: TRBJ2-7; CDR3: ASSQMDYGVEQY
V: TRBV4-2; D: .; J: TRBJ1-1; CDR3: ASSQRGPGGTEAF
V: TRBV5-1; D: TRBD1; J: TRBJ2-1; CDR3: ASSLTRTGNNEQF
V: TRBV5-6; D: TRBD1; J: TRBJ1-5; CDR3: ASSFQDRANQPQH
V: TRBV7-8; D: TRBD2; J: TRBJ2-2; CDR3: ASSLIAGQTGELF
V: TRBV24-1; D: TRBD2; J: TRBJ2-3; CDR3: ATSVLAGASDTQY
V: TRBV29-1; D: .; J: TRBJ2-1; CDR3: SVEAGQNNNEQF
V: TRBV20-1; D: .; J: TRBJ2-7; CDR3: SAQKAGFRGVYEQY
V: TRBV5-6; D: TRBD1; J: TRBJ2-4; CDR3: ASSLGDRVDPDIQY